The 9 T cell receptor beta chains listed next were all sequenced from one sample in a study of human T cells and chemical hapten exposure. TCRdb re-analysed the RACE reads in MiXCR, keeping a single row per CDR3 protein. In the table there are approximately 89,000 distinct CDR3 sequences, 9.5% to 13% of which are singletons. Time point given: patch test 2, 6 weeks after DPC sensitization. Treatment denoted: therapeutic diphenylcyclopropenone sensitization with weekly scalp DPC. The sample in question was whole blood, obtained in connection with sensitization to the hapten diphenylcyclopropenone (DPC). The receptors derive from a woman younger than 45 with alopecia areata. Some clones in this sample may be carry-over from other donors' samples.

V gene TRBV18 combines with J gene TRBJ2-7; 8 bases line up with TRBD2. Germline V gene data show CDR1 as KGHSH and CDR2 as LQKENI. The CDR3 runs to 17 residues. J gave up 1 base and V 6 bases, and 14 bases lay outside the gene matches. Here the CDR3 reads CASSNSVSGSVSYEQYF. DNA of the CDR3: TGTGCCAGCTCTAACTCCGTAAGCGGGAGCGTGTCCTACGAGCAGTACTTC.

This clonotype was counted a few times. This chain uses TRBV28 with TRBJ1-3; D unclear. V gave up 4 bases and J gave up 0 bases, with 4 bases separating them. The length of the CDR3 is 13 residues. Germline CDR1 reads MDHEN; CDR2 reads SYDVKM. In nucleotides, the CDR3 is TGTGCCAGCAGTTACCTCTCTGGAAACACCATATATTTT. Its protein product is CASSYLSGNTIYF.

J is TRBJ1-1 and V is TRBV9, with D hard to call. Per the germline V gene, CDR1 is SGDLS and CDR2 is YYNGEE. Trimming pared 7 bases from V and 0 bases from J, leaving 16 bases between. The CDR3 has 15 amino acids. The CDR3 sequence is CASSAHGFMNTEAFF. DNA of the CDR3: TGTGCCAGCTCCGCACATGGGTTCATGAACACTGAAGCTTTCTTT.

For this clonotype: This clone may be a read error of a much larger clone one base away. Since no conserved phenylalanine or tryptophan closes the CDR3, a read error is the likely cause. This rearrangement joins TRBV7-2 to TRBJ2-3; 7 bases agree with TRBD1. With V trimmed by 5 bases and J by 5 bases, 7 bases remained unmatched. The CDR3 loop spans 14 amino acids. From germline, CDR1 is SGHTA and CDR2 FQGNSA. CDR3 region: CASSDGTAVDTQYL. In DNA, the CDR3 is TGTGCCAGCAGCGACGGGACAGCCGTAGATACGCAGTATTTA.

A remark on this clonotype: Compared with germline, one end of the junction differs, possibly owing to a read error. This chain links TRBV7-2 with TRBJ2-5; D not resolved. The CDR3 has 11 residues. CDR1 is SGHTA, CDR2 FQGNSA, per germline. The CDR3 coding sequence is TGTGCCTGCAGCTCAGAAGAGACCCAGTACTTC. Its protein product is CACSSEETQYF.

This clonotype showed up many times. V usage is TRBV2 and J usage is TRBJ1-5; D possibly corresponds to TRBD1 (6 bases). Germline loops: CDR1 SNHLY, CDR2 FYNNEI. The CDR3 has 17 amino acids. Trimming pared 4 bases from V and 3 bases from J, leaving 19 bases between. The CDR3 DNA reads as TGTGCCAGCAGTGGACGCCCGCGGGGGGCGGTCAATCAGCCCCAGCATTTT. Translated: CASSGRPRGAVNQPQHF.

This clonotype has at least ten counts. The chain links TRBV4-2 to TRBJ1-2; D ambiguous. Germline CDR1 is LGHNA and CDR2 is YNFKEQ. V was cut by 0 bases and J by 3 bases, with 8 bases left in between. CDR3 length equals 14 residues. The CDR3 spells CASSQDSGDYGYTF. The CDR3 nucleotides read TGTGCCAGCAGCCAAGACAGCGGGGACTATGGCTACACCTTC.

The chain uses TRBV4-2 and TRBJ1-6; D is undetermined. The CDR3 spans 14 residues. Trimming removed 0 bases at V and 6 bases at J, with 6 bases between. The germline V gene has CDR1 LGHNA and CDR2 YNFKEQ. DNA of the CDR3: TGTGCCAGCAGCCAAGAAACCGGTAATTCACCCCTCCACTTT. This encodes CASSQETGNSPLHF.

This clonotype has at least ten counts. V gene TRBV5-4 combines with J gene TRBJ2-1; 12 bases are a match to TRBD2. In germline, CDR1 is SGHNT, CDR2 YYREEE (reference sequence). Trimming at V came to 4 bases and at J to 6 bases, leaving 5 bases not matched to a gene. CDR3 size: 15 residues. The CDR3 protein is CASSTPSGRANEQFF. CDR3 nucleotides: TGTGCCAGCAGCACACCTAGCGGGAGGGCCAATGAGCAGTTCTTC.